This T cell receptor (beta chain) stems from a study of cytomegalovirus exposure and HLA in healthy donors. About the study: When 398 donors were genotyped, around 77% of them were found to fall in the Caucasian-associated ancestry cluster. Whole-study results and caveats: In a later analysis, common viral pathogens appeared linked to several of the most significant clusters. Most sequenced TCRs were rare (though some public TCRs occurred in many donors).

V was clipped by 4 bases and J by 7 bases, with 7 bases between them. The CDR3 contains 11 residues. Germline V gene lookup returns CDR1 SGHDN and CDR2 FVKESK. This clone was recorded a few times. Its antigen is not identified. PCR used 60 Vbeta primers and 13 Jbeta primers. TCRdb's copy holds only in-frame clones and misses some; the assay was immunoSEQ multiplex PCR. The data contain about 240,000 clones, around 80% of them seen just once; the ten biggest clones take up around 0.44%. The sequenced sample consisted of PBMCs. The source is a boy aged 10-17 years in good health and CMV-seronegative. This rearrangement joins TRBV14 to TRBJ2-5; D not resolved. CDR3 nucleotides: TGTGCCAGCAGCCGAGGCCCGACCCAGTACTTC. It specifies CASSRGPTQYF. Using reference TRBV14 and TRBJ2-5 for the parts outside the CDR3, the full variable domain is EAGVTQFPSHSVIEKGQTVTLRCDPISGHDNLYWYRRVMGKEIKFLLHFVKESKQDESGMPNNRFLAERTGGTYSTLKVQPAELEDSGVYFCASSRGPTQYFGPGTRLLVL.